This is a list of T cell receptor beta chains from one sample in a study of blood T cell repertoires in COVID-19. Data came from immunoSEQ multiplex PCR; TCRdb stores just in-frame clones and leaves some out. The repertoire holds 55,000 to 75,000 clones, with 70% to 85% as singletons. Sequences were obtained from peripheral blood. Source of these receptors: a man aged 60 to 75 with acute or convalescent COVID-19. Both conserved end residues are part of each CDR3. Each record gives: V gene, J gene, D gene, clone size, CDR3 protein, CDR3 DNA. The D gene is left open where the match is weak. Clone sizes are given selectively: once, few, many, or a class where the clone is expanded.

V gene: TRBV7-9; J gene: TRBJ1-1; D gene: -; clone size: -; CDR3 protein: CASSQREGTEAFF; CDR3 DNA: TGTGCCAGCAGCCAGAGGGAGGGCACTGAAGCTTTCTTT
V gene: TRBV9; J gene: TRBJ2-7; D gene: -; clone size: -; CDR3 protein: CASSGHSGLDDEQYF; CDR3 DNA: TGTGCCAGCAGCGGACATAGCGGACTTGACGACGAGCAGTACTTC
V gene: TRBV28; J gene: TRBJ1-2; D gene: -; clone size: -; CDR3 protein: CASSLAVDGYTF; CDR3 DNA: TGTGCCAGCAGTTTGGCTGTTGATGGCTACACCTTC
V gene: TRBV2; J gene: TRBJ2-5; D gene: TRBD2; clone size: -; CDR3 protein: CASATSGGVGDQYF; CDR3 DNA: TGTGCCTCAGCGACCAGCGGGGGGGTTGGGGACCAGTACTTC
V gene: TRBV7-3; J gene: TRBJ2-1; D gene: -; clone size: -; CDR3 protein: CASSPSRGSDEQFF; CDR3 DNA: TGTGCCAGCAGCCCATCTAGAGGCAGCGATGAGCAGTTCTTC
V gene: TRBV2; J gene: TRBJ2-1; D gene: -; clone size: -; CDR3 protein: CASIVDIYNEQFF; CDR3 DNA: TGTGCCAGCATAGTCGACATTTACAATGAGCAGTTCTTC
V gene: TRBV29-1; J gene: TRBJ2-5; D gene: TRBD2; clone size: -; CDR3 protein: CSANEAGREKETQYF; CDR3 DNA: TGCAGCGCCAACGAAGCGGGGAGAGAAAAAGAGACCCAGTACTTC
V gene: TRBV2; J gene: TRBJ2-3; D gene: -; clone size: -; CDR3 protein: CASSERDKVRDTQYF; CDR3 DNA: TGTGCCAGCAGTGAACGGGACAAGGTTAGGGATACGCAGTATTTT
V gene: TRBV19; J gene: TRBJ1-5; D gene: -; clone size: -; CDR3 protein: CATQQSLLSNQPQHF; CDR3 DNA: TGTGCCACCCAACAGTCCCTCCTTAGCAATCAGCCCCAGCATTTT
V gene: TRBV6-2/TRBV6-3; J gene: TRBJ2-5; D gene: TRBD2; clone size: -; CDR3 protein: CASSDPGLAGPQETQYF; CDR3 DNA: TGTGCCAGCAGTGATCCAGGACTAGCGGGCCCCCAAGAGACCCAGTACTTC
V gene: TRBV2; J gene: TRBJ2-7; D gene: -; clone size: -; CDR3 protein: CASSDRGEQYF; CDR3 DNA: TGTGCCAGCAGTGACAGGGGAGAGCAGTACTTC
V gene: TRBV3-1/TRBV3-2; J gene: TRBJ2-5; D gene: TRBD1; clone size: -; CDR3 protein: CASSQGPGGETQYF; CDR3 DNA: TGTGCCAGCAGCCAAGGACCAGGGGGAGAGACCCAGTACTTC
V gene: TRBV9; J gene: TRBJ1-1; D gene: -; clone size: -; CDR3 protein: CASSVARVGTEAFF; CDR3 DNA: TGTGCCAGCAGCGTAGCGCGGGTAGGTACTGAAGCTTTCTTT
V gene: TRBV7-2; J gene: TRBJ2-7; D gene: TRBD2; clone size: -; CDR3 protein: CASSLTAPGWTSGRSEQYF; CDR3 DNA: TGTGCCAGCAGCTTAACCGCACCTGGTTGGACTAGCGGGAGGAGCGAGCAGTACTTC
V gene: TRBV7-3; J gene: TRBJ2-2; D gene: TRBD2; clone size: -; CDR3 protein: CASRTSSGDTGELFF; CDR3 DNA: TGTGCCAGCAGAACCTCTAGCGGCGACACCGGGGAGCTGTTTTTT
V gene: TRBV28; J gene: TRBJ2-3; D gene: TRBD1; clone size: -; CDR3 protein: CASRSPTGGTDTQYF; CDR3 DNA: TGTGCCAGCAGGAGTCCGACAGGGGGAACAGATACGCAGTATTTT
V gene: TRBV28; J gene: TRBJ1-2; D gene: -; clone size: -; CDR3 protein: CASSGYYGYTF; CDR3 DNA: TGTGCCAGTTCGGGTTACTATGGCTACACCTTC
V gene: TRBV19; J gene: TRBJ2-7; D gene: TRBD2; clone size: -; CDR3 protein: CASSTLSRENSYEQYF; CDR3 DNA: TGTGCCAGTAGTACACTGTCGCGGGAGAATTCGTACGAGCAGTACTTC
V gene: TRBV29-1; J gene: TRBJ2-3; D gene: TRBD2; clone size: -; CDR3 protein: CSLRGQTAGGDTQYF; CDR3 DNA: TGCAGCTTACGTGGACAGACGGCGGGAGGGGATACGCAGTATTTT
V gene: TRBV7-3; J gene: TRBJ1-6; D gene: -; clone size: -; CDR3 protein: CASSLSQGASLHF; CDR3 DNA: TGTGCCAGCAGCTTATCCCAGGGTGCGTCCCTCCACTTT
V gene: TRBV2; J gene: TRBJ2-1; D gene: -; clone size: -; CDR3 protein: CASSEALPGWNEQFF; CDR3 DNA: TGTGCCAGCAGTGAAGCGCTTCCGGGGTGGAATGAGCAGTTCTTC
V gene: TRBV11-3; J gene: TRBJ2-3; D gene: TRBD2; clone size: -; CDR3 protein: CASSLDGGLAPVDTQYF; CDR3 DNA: TGTGCCAGCAGCTTAGATGGGGGACTAGCCCCCGTAGATACGCAGTATTTT
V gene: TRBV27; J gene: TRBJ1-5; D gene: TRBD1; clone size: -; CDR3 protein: CASSPRGTGNQPQHF; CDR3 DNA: TGTGCCAGCAGTCCCCGGGGGACAGGGAATCAGCCCCAGCATTTT
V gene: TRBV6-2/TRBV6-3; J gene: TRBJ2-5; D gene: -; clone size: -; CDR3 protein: CASSNRVTLQETQYF; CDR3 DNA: TGTGCCAGCAGCAACCGGGTCACCCTTCAAGAGACCCAGTACTTC
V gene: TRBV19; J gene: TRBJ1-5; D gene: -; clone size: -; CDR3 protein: CASSSQGGGNQPQHF; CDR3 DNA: TGTGCCAGTAGTAGCCAGGGAGGTGGCAATCAGCCCCAGCATTTT
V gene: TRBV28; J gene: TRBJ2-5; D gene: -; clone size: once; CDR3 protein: CASSSGLATQETQYF; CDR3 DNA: TGTGCCAGCAGTTCGGGTCTCGCGACTCAAGAGACCCAGTACTTC
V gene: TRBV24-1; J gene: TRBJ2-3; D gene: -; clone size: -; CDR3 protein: CATSDPYRGRGVSTQYF; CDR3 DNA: TGTGCCACCAGTGATCCCTATCGGGGCAGGGGGGTTAGTACGCAGTATTTT
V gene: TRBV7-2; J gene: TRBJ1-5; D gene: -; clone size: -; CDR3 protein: CASSVNTYSNQPQHF; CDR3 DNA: TGTGCCAGCAGCGTTAACACGTATAGCAATCAGCCCCAGCATTTT
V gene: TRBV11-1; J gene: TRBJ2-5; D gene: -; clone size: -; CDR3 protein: CASSLEAGLGGETQYF; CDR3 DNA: TGTGCCAGCAGCTTAGAGGCAGGCCTCGGGGGAGAGACCCAGTACTTC
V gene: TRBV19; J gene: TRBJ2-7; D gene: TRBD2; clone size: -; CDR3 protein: CASSSRTSGSYEQYF; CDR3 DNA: TGTGCCAGTAGTAGCCGGACTAGCGGCTCCTACGAGCAGTACTTC
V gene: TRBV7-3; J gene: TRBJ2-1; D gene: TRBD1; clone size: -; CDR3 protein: CASSDRGRREQFF; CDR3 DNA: TGTGCCAGCAGCGACAGGGGGCGAAGAGAGCAGTTCTTC
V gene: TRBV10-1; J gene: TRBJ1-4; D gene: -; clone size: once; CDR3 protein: CATAAAVDEKLFF; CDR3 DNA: TGCGCCACGGCCGCGGCGGTCGATGAAAAACTGTTTTTT
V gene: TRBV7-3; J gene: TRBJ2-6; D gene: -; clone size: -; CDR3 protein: CASSLTLLSGANVLTF; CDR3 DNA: TGTGCCAGCAGCTTAACGTTACTCTCTGGGGCCAACGTCCTGACTTTC
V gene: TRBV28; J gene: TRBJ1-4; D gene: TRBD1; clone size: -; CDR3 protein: CASSLLDRTGGGKKLFF; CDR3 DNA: TGTGCCAGCAGCTTACTCGATCGGACAGGGGGAGGGAAAAAACTGTTTTTT